The 22 T cell receptor beta chains below were found in one sample sequenced in a study of blood T cell repertoires in COVID-19. TCRdb's copy holds only in-frame clones and misses some; the assay was immunoSEQ multiplex PCR. The sample records more than 350,000 clones, around nine tenths being singletons. Sample: PBMCs or T cells enriched from blood (not recorded which). The receptors here all came from a woman aged 18-29 years who had been exposed to COVID-19.

V gene TRBV11-2 combines with J gene TRBJ2-1, with TRBD1 identical over 7 bases. Unmatched junction bases numbered 11, after V lost 6 bases and J lost 3 bases. From germline, CDR1 is SGHAT and CDR2 FQNNGV. The CDR3 has 16 amino acids. CDR3 coding DNA: TGTGCCAGCAGTCAGCAACAGGGGCGAGTCTACAATGAGCAGTTCTTC. The encoded protein is CASSQQQGRVYNEQFF.

This clone has a single count. The chain carries TRBV2 and TRBJ2-2; 7 bases map to TRBD2. This CDR3 has 15 residues. The V and J ends lost 2 bases and 6 bases, in that order; junction bases with no gene match: 6. The germline CDR1 and CDR2 sequences are SNHLY and FYNNEI. The CDR3 region has the DNA TGTGCCAGCAGTGAACGACTAGCTCGGGCCGGGGAGCTGTTTTTT. This sequence encodes CASSERLARAGELFF.

The chain couples TRBV28 to TRBJ2-3; D is perhaps TRBD2 (5 bases). CDR3 size: 14 residues. Germline values: CDR1 MDHEN, CDR2 SYDVKM. Trimming removed 2 bases from V and 1 base from J, with 7 bases in between. CDR3 nucleotide sequence: TGTGCCAGCAGTTTAGTTAGCGGCACAGATACGCAGTATTTT. Protein product: CASSLVSGTDTQYF.

The V gene is TRBV28, the J gene TRBJ2-3; possible D gene TRBD1, 5 bases. V was shortened by 6 bases and J by 0 bases, with 10 bases between the two germline ends. The length of the CDR3 is 14 residues. Germline V gene data show CDR1 as MDHEN and CDR2 as SYDVKM. The CDR3 here is CASRMTVSTDTQYF. In DNA, the CDR3 is TGTGCCAGCAGGATGACAGTTAGCACAGATACGCAGTATTTT.

The rearrangement links TRBV18 to TRBJ2-7; TRBD2 agrees at 11 bases. There are 15 residues in the CDR3. Germline V gene lookup returns CDR1 KGHSH and CDR2 LQKENI. V shed 4 bases and J 4 bases; nucleotides not matched to a gene: 6. The CDR3 loop is CASSRSTSGSYEQYF. In DNA, the CDR3 is TGTGCCAGCTCACGGAGTACTAGCGGGAGTTACGAGCAGTACTTC.

The CDR3 region has the DNA TGTGCCAGCGGACAGAACACTGAAGCTTTCTTT. This gives the protein CASGQNTEAFF. This chain connects TRBV2 to TRBJ1-1; D might be TRBD1 (5 bases). The CDR3 totals 11 residues. CDR1 SNHLY and CDR2 FYNNEI come from the germline V gene. V was cut by 8 bases and J by 1 base, with 5 bases left in between.

The V gene is TRBV5-1, the J gene TRBJ1-2; 8 positions agree with TRBD1. The J segment lost 1 base and the V segment lost 3 bases, leaving 5 bases of the junction unmatched. Germline lookup yields CDR1 SGHRS and CDR2 YFSETQ. The length of the CDR3 is 15 residues. CDR3 protein: CASSSGQAINYGYTF. The CDR3 DNA sequence: TGCGCCAGCAGCTCGGGACAGGCGATTAACTATGGCTACACCTTC.

The chain carries TRBV6-1 and TRBJ1-5, with a tentative D call TRBD1 (5 bases). The V end was cut by 3 bases, the J end by 6 bases, with 6 bases between. Germline V gene sequence: CDR1 MNHNS, CDR2 SASEGT. The CDR3 has 12 residues. CDR3 sequence (DNA): TGTGCCAGCAGTGACAGGGTTCAGCCCCAGCATTTT. This codes for CASSDRVQPQHF.

This chain connects TRBV6-2 or TRBV6-3 to TRBJ2-2, with 9 nucleotides matching TRBD2. The CDR3 totals 15 residues. Germline-derived CDR1 and CDR2 are MNHEY and SVGEGT. J lost 1 base, V lost 4 bases, and 1 base had no gene match. This CDR3 reads CASSLAGENTGELFF. CDR3 DNA sequence: TGTGCCAGCAGTTTAGCGGGGGAGAACACCGGGGAGCTGTTTTTT.

V and J are TRBV4-1 and TRBJ2-1, with 10 nucleotides matching TRBD2. After removal of 0 bases from V and 4 bases from J, the junction contained 6 bases not matched to a gene. The CDR3 extends over 17 amino acids. Per germline, CDR1 MGHRA and CDR2 YSYEKL. CDR3 DNA sequence: TGCGCCAGCAGCCAAGATCCGCTAGCGGGAGCATACAATGAGCAGTTCTTC. It encodes CASSQDPLAGAYNEQFF.

V is TRBV21-1 and J is TRBJ2-1; the table names TRBD2, a call not compared with the DNA. TRBV21-1 has pseudogene status. The CDR3 covers 16 residues. CDR3 region: CASGWTSGSSYNEQFF. CDR3 DNA sequence: TGTGCCAGCGGATGGACTAGCGGAAGCTCCTACAATGAGCAGTTCTTC.

This clone was counted a single time. CDR3 in amino acids: CASSTTSGRAYEQYF. In DNA form, the CDR3 reads TGTGCCAGTAGTACGACTAGCGGGAGGGCATACGAGCAGTACTTC. The chain uses TRBV19 and TRBJ2-7, with 14 bases that match TRBD2. Germline V gives CDR1 LNHDA, CDR2 SQIVND (reference sequence). The CDR3 sequence is 15 residues long. After removal of 4 bases from V and 4 bases from J, the junction contained 3 bases not matched to a gene. Based on the CDR3 plus reference TRBV19 and TRBJ2-7, the full variable domain is DGGITQSPKYLFRKEGQNVTLSCEQNLNHDAMYWYRQDPGQGLRLIYYSQIVNDFQKGDIAEGYSVSREKKESFPLTVTSAQKNPTAFYLCASSTTSGRAYEQYFGPGTRLTVT.

This clone was observed a single time. The chain is built from TRBV24-1 and TRBJ1-2; 7 nucleotides match TRBD1. This CDR3 is 11 amino acids long. With 4 bases clipped from V and 8 bases from J, the junction kept 0 bases outside the gene matches. The V gene's germline CDR1 is KGHDR and CDR2 SFDVKD. The DNA for the CDR3 is TGTGCCACCAGTGAAGGGGGCGGCTACACCTTC. It is translated as CATSEGGGYTF.

The V and J genes are TRBV19 and TRBJ1-1; D might be TRBD1 (5 bases). The CDR3 is made up of 14 amino acids. CDR1 is LNHDA and CDR2 is SQIVND in the germline V gene (reference sequence). V lost 4 bases and J 6 bases, leaving 15 bases between the germline ends. The CDR3 coding sequence is TGTGCCAGTAGTAAGGGCGGGGGTCGGCCTGAAGCTTTCTTT. Protein: CASSKGGGRPEAFF.

This rearrangement joins TRBV4-3 to TRBJ2-2; D remains unclear. This CDR3 comprises 14 residues. Germline V gene data show CDR1 as LGHNA and CDR2 as YSLEER. V was pared by 3 bases and J by 0 bases, with 5 bases between. For the CDR3, the DNA is TGCGCCAGCAGCCATACAGCGAACACCGGGGAGCTGTTTTTT. As protein: CASSHTANTGELFF.

A few counts support this clone. V and J are TRBV15 and TRBJ1-3; 8 bases line up with TRBD1. CDR1 LNHNV and CDR2 YYDKDF come from the germline V gene (reference sequence). The CDR3 is 15 residues long. Germline trimming cut 5 bases from V and 2 bases from J; bases unmatched to any gene: 5. CDR3 sequence (DNA): TGTGCCACCAGCGCGGACAGGGACCCTGGAAACACCATATATTTT. It specifies CATSADRDPGNTIYF.

V and J are TRBV30 and TRBJ1-2, with 8 bases matching TRBD1. The CDR3 spans 13 residues. V shed 2 bases, J shed 7 bases, and the junction held 6 bases outside the gene matches. Germline V CDR1 and CDR2: GTSNPN, SVGIG (reference sequence). DNA of the CDR3: TGTGCCTGGAGTTACGACAGGGGAGGTGGCTACACCTTC. The encoded protein is CAWSYDRGGGYTF.

This clone appeared once. This sample also contains other DNA sequences that code for the same CDR3. V is TRBV7-9 and J is TRBJ1-2, with TRBD1 matching over 8 bases. CDR3 length equals 13 residues. Germline loops: CDR1 SEHNR, CDR2 FQNEAQ (reference sequence). Unmatched junction bases numbered 1, after V lost 3 bases and J lost 4 bases. In DNA form, the CDR3 reads TGTGCCAGCAGCTTGGACAGGGTCTATGGCTACACCTTC. Translated, it gives CASSLDRVYGYTF.

The rearrangement joins TRBV30 to TRBJ2-1, with 7 bases lining up with TRBD2. V gave up 2 bases and J gave up 8 bases; unmatched junction bases: 9. Per the germline V gene, CDR1 is GTSNPN and CDR2 is SVGIG (reference sequence). The CDR3 consists of 14 residues. CDR3 residues: CAWSPASGIDEQFF. DNA for the CDR3: TGTGCCTGGAGTCCGGCTAGCGGAATCGATGAGCAGTTCTTC.

This chain joins TRBV7-2 and TRBJ1-2; no clear D. The CDR3 contains 13 residues. V dropped 2 bases and J dropped 8 bases, with 12 bases sitting between them. The V gene's germline CDR1 is SGHTA and CDR2 FQGNSA. In DNA, the CDR3 is TGTGCCAGCAGCTTAATCCTCGGGAAAGGCTACACCTTC. Encoded protein: CASSLILGKGYTF.

The chain combines TRBV5-4 with TRBJ2-3; TRBD2 might be the D (6 bases). The V and J ends lost 1 base and 0 bases respectively, with 9 bases between them. Germline CDR1 is SGHNT and CDR2 is YYREEE (reference sequence). The CDR3 contains 15 residues. CDR3 nucleotides: TGTGCCAGCAGCTTGCAAGGGACTAGCACAGATACGCAGTATTTT. It codes for CASSLQGTSTDTQYF.

This chain connects TRBV19 to TRBJ1-5, with 11 bases lining up with TRBD1. The CDR3 runs 13 residues. CDR1 LNHDA and CDR2 SQIVND come from the germline V gene (reference sequence). The V gene end was trimmed by 6 bases and the J gene end by 9 bases; junction bases not matched to a gene: 4. CDR3: CASSPDRGRPQHF. The CDR3 DNA reads as TGTGCCAGTAGCCCGGACAGGGGGCGGCCCCAGCATTTT.